Below are 19 T cell receptor beta chains sequenced from a single sample in a study of Graves' ophthalmopathy and Graves' hyperthyroidism. RNA transcripts were the template, and TCR beta CDR3 regions were amplified from them. Second-round multiplex PCR came after first-round RT-PCR with HTBI primers. TCRdb analysed the multiplex PCR reads with MiXCR anew, one entry per CDR3 protein. The sample consists of hundreds of thousands of distinct CDR3 sequences, just over 40% of them appearing once. The sequencing sample was made of peripheral blood. The receptors were gathered from an adult man with Graves' ophthalmopathy.

This clonotype was observed a single time. One base away lies a much larger clone, so this may be a sequencing read error. This chain connects TRBV5-1 to TRBJ1-1; a weak D match, TRBD1 (5 bases). Trimming left V 0 bases short and J 3 bases short, with 12 bases between. Germline V gives CDR1 SGHRS, CDR2 YFSETQ. The CDR3 has 15 residues. This CDR3 reads CASSLGIGVDTEAFF. The CDR3, as DNA: TGCGCCAGCAGCTTGGGTATAGGGGTGGACACTGAAGCTTTCTTT.

On this clonotype itself: A much larger clone differs by one base, so this may be a read error. The V call is TRBV5-6, the J call TRBJ2-7; 8 nucleotides line up with TRBD1. This CDR3 contains 13 residues. V trimming: 4 bases; J trimming: 9 bases; junction bases outside the gene matches: 9. Germline lookup yields CDR1 SGHDT and CDR2 YYEEEE. The CDR3 spells CASSPTGADGQYF. Here the CDR3 DNA reads TGTGCCAGCAGCCCGACAGGGGCGGACGGGCAGTACTTC.

Turning to this clonotype: This clone may be a read error of a much larger clone one base away. V is TRBV10-3 and J is TRBJ1-5, with a possible D match to TRBD1 (6 bases). Trimming left V 7 bases short and J 5 bases short, with 9 bases between. The V gene's germline CDR1 is ENHRY and CDR2 SYGVKD. The CDR3 is made up of 12 amino acids. The DNA for the CDR3 is TGTGCCATCAACAGGGATGATCAGCCCCAGCATTTT. Translated, it gives CAINRDDQPQHF.

This clonotype was seen ten or more times. The chain employs TRBV4-1 and TRBJ1-1; 7 nucleotides match TRBD1. The CDR3 sequence is 14 residues long. Germline CDR1 is MGHRA and CDR2 is YSYEKL. J lost 6 bases, V lost 2 bases, and 6 bases had no gene match. Written as DNA, the CDR3 is TGCGCCAGCAGCCAAACTTGGACAGGAGCTGAAGCTTTCTTT. This encodes CASSQTWTGAEAFF.

There are many counts of this clonotype. This chain connects TRBV10-3 to TRBJ1-5; tentative D call: TRBD1 (5 bases). Between the trimmed V and J ends, which lost 6 bases and 0 bases, there was a span of 15 bases. Germline V gene sequence: CDR1 ENHRY, CDR2 SYGVKD. This CDR3 spans 16 amino acids. Here the CDR3 reads CAISNSRDGSNQPQHF. Written as DNA, the CDR3 is TGTGCCATCAGCAATTCACGGGACGGTAGCAATCAGCCCCAGCATTTT.

As to this clonotype: Without the conserved terminal phenylalanine or tryptophan, this CDR3 likely stems from a read error. The chain joins TRBV20-1 to TRBJ2-5; D is ambiguous. V lost 6 bases to trimming and J lost 5 bases, with 16 bases between them. Germline-derived CDR1 and CDR2 are DFQATT and SNEGSKA (reference sequence). This CDR3 has 13 amino acids. The CDR3, as DNA: TGCAGTGCGGGTCTCCCCGACCGGGAGACCCAGTACTTG. Amino acid sequence: CSAGLPDRETQYL.

This clonotype has at least ten counts. The chain is built from TRBV10-3 and TRBJ1-2; 8 nucleotides align to TRBD1. The CDR3 length is 13 residues. Germline trimming cut 7 bases from V and 5 bases from J; bases unmatched to any gene: 6. CDR1 and CDR2 (germline): ENHRY, SYGVKD. The CDR3 sequence is CAITEGQAYGYTF. CDR3 sequence (DNA): TGTGCCATCACCGAGGGACAGGCGTATGGCTACACCTTC.

This clonotype appeared once. The V call is TRBV7-9, the J call TRBJ1-1; 8 bases align to TRBD1. CDR1 and CDR2 (germline): SEHNR, FQNEAQ (reference sequence). This CDR3 comprises 15 residues. The V segment lost 5 bases and the J segment 4 bases; nucleotides outside the gene matches: 9. The CDR3 sequence is CASSVLADRATEAFF. DNA for the CDR3: TGTGCCAGCAGCGTACTAGCGGACAGGGCCACTGAAGCTTTCTTT.

Many counts were recorded for this clonotype. This chain links TRBV2 with TRBJ1-1; no reliable D call. The ends were cut back, 2 bases at V and 0 bases at J, with 10 bases in the middle. Germline CDR1 reads SNHLY; CDR2 reads FYNNEI. This CDR3 is built from 15 residues. This CDR3 reads CASSEFGVVNTEAFF. CDR3 DNA sequence: TGTGCCAGCAGTGAATTTGGGGTGGTGAACACTGAAGCTTTCTTT.

This clonotype was recorded at least ten times. The V call is TRBV6-2 or TRBV6-3, the J call TRBJ2-5; D is ambiguous. Per germline, CDR1 MNHEY and CDR2 SVGEGT. This CDR3 comprises 11 residues. The ends were cut back, 5 bases at V and 13 bases at J, with 14 bases in the middle. CDR3 sequence: CASSQTPYLYF. As DNA, the CDR3 is TGTGCCAGCAGTCAGACTCCTTACCTGTACTTC.

This clonotype is a singleton in its sample. The chain carries TRBV6-5 and TRBJ1-2; D ambiguous. V lost 6 bases to trimming and J lost 3 bases, with 14 bases between them. The germline V gene has CDR1 MNHEY and CDR2 SVGAGI. This CDR3 has 14 residues. CDR3: CASSRGNGYYGYTF. The DNA of the CDR3 is TGTGCCAGCAGCCGAGGTAACGGCTACTATGGCTACACCTTC.

CDR3 sequence: CSAPNQDWNTEAFF. In DNA, the CDR3 is TGCAGTGCTCCGAATCAGGACTGGAACACTGAAGCTTTCTTT. The chain joins TRBV20-1 to TRBJ1-1; D uncertain. The CDR3 length is 14 residues. CDR1 DFQATT and CDR2 SNEGSKA come from the germline V gene (reference sequence). The V gene lost 5 bases and the J gene lost 1 base, with 14 bases spanning the gap.

This clonotype was counted many times. The chain combines TRBV2 with TRBJ1-2; 9 bases fit TRBD1. Germline loops: CDR1 SNHLY, CDR2 FYNNEI. The CDR3 sequence is 15 residues long. V was clipped by 6 bases and J by 3 bases; unmatched bases: 8. CDR3 nucleotides: TGTGCCAGCAGGGAAACAGGGGGCGCGGACTATGGCTACACCTTC. It encodes CASRETGGADYGYTF.

J is TRBJ2-5 and V is TRBV29-1; no clear D. The CDR3 totals 11 residues. The V end was cut by 8 bases, the J end by 1 base, with 8 bases between. Germline V CDR1 and CDR2: SQVTM, ANQGSEA. The CDR3, as DNA: TGCAGCCCCTGGGGCCAAGAGACCCAGTACTTC. Translated: CSPWGQETQYF.

The chain couples TRBV25-1 to TRBJ1-2, with D possibly being TRBD1 (5 bases). Trimming pared 3 bases from V and 11 bases from J, leaving 16 bases between. CDR3 length equals 13 residues. Germline V gives CDR1 MGHDK, CDR2 SYGVNS. The CDR3 nucleotides are TGTGCCAGCAGTGACTTGGGGGTTGGAGGATACACCTTC. This sequence encodes CASSDLGVGGYTF.

This chain connects TRBV29-1 to TRBJ2-6; D is perhaps TRBD1 or TRBD2 (5 bases each). Germline V gene data show CDR1 as SQVTM and CDR2 as ANQGSEA. V dropped 7 bases and J dropped 4 bases, with 11 bases sitting between them. The CDR3 has 13 amino acids. Here the CDR3 reads CSEGPAGANVLTF. The CDR3 bases are TGCAGCGAGGGACCTGCGGGGGCCAACGTCCTGACTTTC.

A few counts support this clonotype. The CDR3 protein is CASSQEDSNQPQHF. The CDR3 DNA is TGTGCCAGCAGCCAAGAGGATAGCAATCAGCCCCAGCATTTT. This chain joins TRBV7-9 and TRBJ1-5; D unresolved. The CDR3 covers 14 residues. The germline gives CDR1 SEHNR, CDR2 FQNEAQ (reference sequence). V was shortened by 5 bases and J by 0 bases, with 8 bases between the two germline ends.

This clonotype was counted ten times or more. The V gene is TRBV7-8, the J gene TRBJ1-5; D might be TRBD1 (5 bases). V gave up 3 bases and J gave up 2 bases, with 11 bases separating them. Germline lookup yields CDR1 SGHVS and CDR2 FQNEAQ. The CDR3 contains 15 residues. The chain's CDR3 is CASSFRGLGNQPQHF. Written as DNA, the CDR3 is TGTGCCAGCAGCTTTCGGGGCTTGGGCAATCAGCCCCAGCATTTT.

This clonotype was counted between two and nine times. The rearrangement uses TRBV10-3 and TRBJ2-3; D call uncertain. The germline gives CDR1 ENHRY, CDR2 SYGVKD. The CDR3 is made up of 14 amino acids. With 4 bases removed from V and 4 bases from J, the gap between germline ends came to 12 bases. The CDR3 nucleotides read TGTGCCATCAGTGTAAGAACCGTCCCAGATACGCAGTATTTT. This gives the protein CAISVRTVPDTQYF.